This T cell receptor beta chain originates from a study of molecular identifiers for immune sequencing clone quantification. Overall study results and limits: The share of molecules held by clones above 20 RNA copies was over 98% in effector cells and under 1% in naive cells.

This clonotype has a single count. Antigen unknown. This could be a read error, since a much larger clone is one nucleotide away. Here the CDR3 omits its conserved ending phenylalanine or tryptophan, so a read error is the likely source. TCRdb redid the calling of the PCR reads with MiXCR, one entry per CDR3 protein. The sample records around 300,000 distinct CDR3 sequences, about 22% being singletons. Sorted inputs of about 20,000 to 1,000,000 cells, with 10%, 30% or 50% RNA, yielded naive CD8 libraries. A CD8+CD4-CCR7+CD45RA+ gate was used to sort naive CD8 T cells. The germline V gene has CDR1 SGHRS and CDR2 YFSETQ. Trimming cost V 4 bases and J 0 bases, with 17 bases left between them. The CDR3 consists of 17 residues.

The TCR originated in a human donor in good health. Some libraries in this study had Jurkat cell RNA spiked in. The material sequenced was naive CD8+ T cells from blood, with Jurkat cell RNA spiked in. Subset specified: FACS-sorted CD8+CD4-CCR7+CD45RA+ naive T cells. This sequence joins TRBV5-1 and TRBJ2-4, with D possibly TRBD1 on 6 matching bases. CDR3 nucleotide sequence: TGCGCCAGCAGCCCCGGACAGATTGAACTAGCCAAAAACATTCAGTACTCC. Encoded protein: CASSPGQIELAKNIQYS.